Listed below are T cell receptor beta chains from one sample, sequenced in a study of OX40 agonist ivuxolimab in advanced cancers. Using immunoSEQ multiplex PCR, the repertoire was profiled, and TCRdb retains in-frame clones only, with some absent. The top ten clones hold 0.55% of a sample with 95,000 to 150,000 clones, around 87% of them seen once. This specimen was CD4+ or CD8+ T cells sorted from blood, taken in a trial of the OX40 agonist ivuxolimab. These receptors were taken from an adult with an advanced solid tumor such as melanoma, head and neck, liver or kidney cancer. CDR3s include the opening cysteine and the closing phenylalanine or tryptophan. The D gene is left open where the match is weak. Not every row has a clone size; where given, it reads once, few, many or a size class.

NA	TRBV11-2	TRBJ1-1	TRBD1	CASRPTDRQGANTEAFF	TGTGCCAGCAGGCCTACCGACCGACAGGGGGCGAACACTGAAGCTTTCTTT
NA	TRBV19	TRBJ2-1	TRBD2	CASSGRTSGRHNEQFF	TGTGCCAGTAGTGGCCGGACTAGCGGGCGTCACAATGAGCAGTTCTTC
NA	TRBV6-6	TRBJ1-3	NA	CAVVGGSGNTIYF	TGTGCTGTGGTTGGAGGCTCTGGAAACACCATATATTTT
NA	TRBV10-2	TRBJ1-2	NA	CASSDPRLNGYTF	TGCGCCAGCAGTGATCCTCGGTTAAATGGCTACACCTTC
NA	TRBV18	TRBJ1-1	TRBD1	CASSMTTGTFTEAFF	TGTGCCAGCTCCATGACGACAGGGACTTTCACTGAAGCTTTCTTT
NA	TRBV19	TRBJ2-1	NA	CASSSGTIYNEQFF	TGTGCCAGTAGTTCCGGGACAATCTACAATGAGCAGTTCTTC
NA	TRBV6-6	TRBJ2-3	NA	CASLRGTSRTDTQYF	TGTGCCAGTCTGCGAGGGACATCCCGCACAGATACGCAGTATTTT
NA	TRBV7-9	TRBJ1-3	TRBD1	CASSLGGGEGNTIYF	TGTGCCAGCAGCTTAGGAGGGGGCGAAGGAAACACCATATATTTT
NA	TRBV19	TRBJ2-1	NA	CASGGHLNEQFF	TGTGCCTCAGGAGGGCACCTCAATGAGCAGTTCTTC
NA	TRBV18	TRBJ2-5	NA	CASSPPPGRETQYF	TGTGCCAGCTCACCACCCCCGGGAAGGGAGACCCAGTACTTC
NA	TRBV7-2	TRBJ2-7	NA	CASSFPPRTYEQYF	TGTGCCAGCAGCTTTCCCCCCCGAACCTACGAGCAGTACTTC
once	TRBV15	TRBJ1-2	NA	CATSRPWTGYGYTF	TGTGCCACCAGCAGACCGTGGACCGGCTATGGCTACACCTTC
NA	TRBV5-4	TRBJ2-2	NA	CASGPQAGELFF	TGTGCCAGCGGACCGCAGGCCGGGGAGCTGTTTTTT
NA	TRBV5-6	TRBJ1-5	TRBD1	CASSSKPGGQPQHF	TGTGCCAGCAGCTCTAAACCAGGGGGACAGCCCCAGCATTTT
NA	TRBV5-6	TRBJ2-1	TRBD2	CASSFRETSGYNEQFF	TGTGCCAGCAGTTTTAGGGAGACTAGCGGGTACAATGAGCAGTTCTTC
NA	TRBV27	TRBJ1-2	TRBD1	CASSLAAWDRTYYGYTF	TGTGCCAGCAGTCTGGCCGCATGGGACAGGACATACTATGGCTACACCTTC
NA	TRBV4-3	TRBJ2-7	TRBD1	CASSKGQGSYEQYF	TGCGCCAGCAGCAAAGGACAGGGCTCCTACGAGCAGTACTTC
once	TRBV28	TRBJ2-7	TRBD1	CASRKGGPNSEQYF	TGTGCCAGCAGAAAAGGGGGCCCTAACTCAGAGCAGTACTTC
NA	TRBV19	TRBJ2-2	NA	CASRPQGPNTGELFF	TGTGCCAGTAGGCCACAGGGACCGAACACCGGGGAGCTGTTTTTT
NA	TRBV4-3	TRBJ2-5	TRBD2	CASSQGEGLGETQYF	TGCGCCAGCAGCCAAGGGGAGGGGTTGGGGGAGACCCAGTACTTC
NA	TRBV2	TRBJ2-1	TRBD2	CAWVAGLYNEQFF	TGTGCCTGGGTAGCGGGGCTCTACAATGAGCAGTTCTTC
NA	TRBV28	TRBJ2-7	NA	CASSLTGTLYEQYF	TGTGCCAGCAGTTTAACCGGGACTCTCTACGAGCAGTACTTC